A single sample gave rise to the 6 T cell receptor beta chains below, sequenced in a study of T cell responses to AZD1222 COVID-19 vaccine. TCRdb keeps only in-frame clones here, not all; method: immunoSEQ multiplex PCR. The sample lists 90,000 to 110,000 clones; over 80% were seen once. This sample comprised peripheral blood, obtained on day 0 of AZD1222 vaccination. The receptors come from an adult in good health.

The chain joins TRBV3-1 (or the pseudogene TRBV3-2) to TRBJ2-5; D is perhaps TRBD2 (6 bases). Germline CDR1 reads LGHDT; CDR2 reads YNNKEL (reference sequence). Trimming pared 4 bases from V and 3 bases from J, leaving 12 bases between. The CDR3 has 14 residues. The CDR3 DNA follows: TGTGCCAGCAGCCTTAGTGGAGGGGAAGAGACCCAGTACTTC. It specifies CASSLSGGEETQYF.

This chain uses TRBV5-1 with TRBJ2-1, with 7 bases matching TRBD1. The CDR3 runs to 15 residues. The V gene end was trimmed by 5 bases and the J gene end by 4 bases; junction bases not matched to a gene: 9. Germline loops: CDR1 SGHRS, CDR2 YFSETQ. CDR3 nucleotide sequence: TGCGCCAGCAGATTTTCGGGGACAGTTTACAATGAGCAGTTCTTC. Protein: CASRFSGTVYNEQFF.

The rearrangement uses TRBV6-2 or TRBV6-3 and TRBJ2-3, with D possibly TRBD2 on 6 matching bases. Germline CDR1 reads MNHEY; CDR2 reads SVGEGT. V was pared by 5 bases and J by 1 base, with 10 bases between. The CDR3 consists of 14 residues. DNA for the CDR3: TGTGCCAGCAGTAGGGAGGAGGGCACAGATACGCAGTATTTT. The encoded protein is CASSREEGTDTQYF.

This clone turned up a few times. The chain carries TRBV18 and TRBJ2-2; D not certain. V gave up 4 bases and J gave up 6 bases, with 21 bases separating them. The CDR3 has 17 residues. The germline gives CDR1 KGHSH, CDR2 LQKENI. This CDR3 is CASSQWASGRLPGELFF. CDR3 nucleotide sequence: TGTGCCAGCTCACAATGGGCGAGTGGCCGATTACCCGGGGAGCTGTTTTTT.

V and J are TRBV18 and TRBJ1-1, with unresolved D. This CDR3 is 13 amino acids long. Trimming took 5 bases from V and 3 from J, leaving 10 bases between them. Germline CDR1 KGHSH, CDR2 LQKENI. The CDR3 spells CASSYLRDTEAFF. CDR3 sequence (DNA): TGTGCCAGCTCATACTTAAGGGACACTGAAGCTTTCTTT. The full variable domain, in which reference TRBV18 and TRBJ1-1 provide the parts outside the CDR3, is NAGVMQNPRHLVRRRGQEARLRCSPMKGHSHVYWYRQLPEEGLKFMVYLQKENIIDESGMPKERFSAEFPKEGPSILRIQQVVRGDSAAYFCASSYLRDTEAFFGQGTRLTVV.

The J gene is TRBJ1-2, the V gene TRBV2, with a weak D call TRBD1 (6 bases). Germline V lookup: CDR1 SNHLY, CDR2 FYNNEI. The V end lost 8 bases, the J end lost 4 bases, and 17 bases lay between the germline ends. The CDR3 totals 14 residues. The CDR3 DNA follows: TGTGCCAGCGCCAAGACAGGCTTGGGCTATGGCTACACCTTC. This codes for CASAKTGLGYGYTF.